Included here is one TCR beta chain sequence, with context. This entry comes from a study of blood T cell repertoires in COVID-19. Across the study: In each case, the material was cDNA or gDNA derived from T cells, B-cell-depleted T cells, or PBMCs.

The CDR3 has 12 amino acids. Trimming left V 3 bases short and J 1 base short, with 6 bases between. CDR1 and CDR2 from the germline V gene are GTSNPN and SVGIG (reference sequence). This table comes from immunoSEQ multiplex PCR, and its TCRdb copy is limited to in-frame clones, with some not included. The data contain 70,000 to 85,000 clones, roughly 80% of them seen just once; the ten biggest clones take up about a sixth. The genes are TRBV30 and TRBJ1-2; D is undetermined. The receptor was derived from an elderly woman with acute or convalescent COVID-19. Sequencing was performed on peripheral blood. In DNA, the CDR3 is TGTGCCTGGAGGGCAGATAACTATGGCTACACCTTC. Translating gives CAWRADNYGYTF.